A selection of T cell receptor beta chains follows, all from one sample in a study of blood T cell repertoires in COVID-19. The repertoire was sequenced with immunoSEQ multiplex PCR; TCRdb's copy has only in-frame clones and lacks some. Found here are almost 85,000 clones, around 89% of them singletons; the top ten hold 0.9% to 1.5%. Material: PBMCs or T cells enriched from blood (not recorded which). These receptors originate from a woman in her fifties or sixties with acute COVID-19. CDR3s leave out the opening cysteine and the closing phenylalanine or tryptophan.

V gene	J gene	CDR3 protein
TRBV19	TRBJ2-5	ASSKDTQETQY
TRBV6-1	TRBJ2-7	ASSEAGAVYEQY
TRBV5-4	TRBJ2-1	ASSGGGSYNEQF
TRBV19	TRBJ1-2	ASSRGHRVGYGYT
TRBV2	TRBJ2-2	ASSLQGGTGELF
TRBV6-5	TRBJ1-2	ASSYWGEGYT
TRBV2	TRBJ1-6	ASVLTGLDYNSPLH
TRBV19	TRBJ1-4	ASIGGPFNEKLF
TRBV4-2	TRBJ1-1	ASSQGTGDEAF
TRBV30	TRBJ1-1	AWTGGTVTEAF
TRBV5-1	TRBJ1-1	ASSLDRGPEVAF
TRBV5-4	TRBJ2-3	ASSGAGDDTQY
TRBV19	TRBJ1-4	ASSKNRDSSREKLF
TRBV5-4	TRBJ2-7	ASSPSGTSVSYEQY
TRBV19	TRBJ2-7	ASSRDGGYEQY
TRBV6-5	TRBJ1-1	ASRSGKAEAF